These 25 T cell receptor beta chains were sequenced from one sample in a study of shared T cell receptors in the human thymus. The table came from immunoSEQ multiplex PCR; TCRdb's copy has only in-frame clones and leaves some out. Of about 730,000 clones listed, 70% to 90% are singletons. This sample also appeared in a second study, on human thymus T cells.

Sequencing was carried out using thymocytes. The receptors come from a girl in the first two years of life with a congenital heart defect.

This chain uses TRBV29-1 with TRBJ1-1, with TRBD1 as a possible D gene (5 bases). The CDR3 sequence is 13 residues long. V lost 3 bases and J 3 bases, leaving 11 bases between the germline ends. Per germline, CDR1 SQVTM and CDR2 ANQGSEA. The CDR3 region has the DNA TGCAGCGTTGACCCTACGGGGGACACTGAAGCTTTCTTT. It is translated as CSVDPTGDTEAFF.

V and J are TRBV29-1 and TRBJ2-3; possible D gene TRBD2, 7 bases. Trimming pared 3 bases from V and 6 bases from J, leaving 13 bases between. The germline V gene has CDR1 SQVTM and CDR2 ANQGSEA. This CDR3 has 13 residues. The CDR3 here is CSVDRGGGDTQYF. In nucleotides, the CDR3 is TGCAGCGTTGATAGGGGGGGCGGGGATACGCAGTATTTT.

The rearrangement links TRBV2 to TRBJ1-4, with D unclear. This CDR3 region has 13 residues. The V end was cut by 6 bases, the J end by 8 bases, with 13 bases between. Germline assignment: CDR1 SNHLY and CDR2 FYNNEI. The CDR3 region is CASRATNPEKLFF. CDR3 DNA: TGTGCCAGCAGGGCAACGAACCCAGAAAAACTGTTTTTT.

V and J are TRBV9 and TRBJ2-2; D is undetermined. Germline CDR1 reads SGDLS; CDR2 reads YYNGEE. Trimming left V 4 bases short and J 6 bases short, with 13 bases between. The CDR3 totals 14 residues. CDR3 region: CASSFLVEPGELFF. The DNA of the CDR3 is TGTGCCAGCAGCTTCCTAGTCGAACCCGGGGAGCTGTTTTTT.

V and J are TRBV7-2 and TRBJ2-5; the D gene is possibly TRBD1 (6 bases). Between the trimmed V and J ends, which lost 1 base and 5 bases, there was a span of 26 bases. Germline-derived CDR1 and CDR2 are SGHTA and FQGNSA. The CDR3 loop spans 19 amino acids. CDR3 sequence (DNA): TGTGCCAGCAGCTTAGGGGGCGAACAGGGTGGCCTTAAAAGGGAGACCCAGTACTTC. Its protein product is CASSLGGEQGGLKRETQYF.

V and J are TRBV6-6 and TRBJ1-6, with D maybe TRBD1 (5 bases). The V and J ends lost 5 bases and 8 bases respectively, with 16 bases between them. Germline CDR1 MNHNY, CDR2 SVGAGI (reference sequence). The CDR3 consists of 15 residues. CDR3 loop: CASSAGRHLDSPLHF. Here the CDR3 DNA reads TGTGCCAGCAGTGCAGGGCGACATCTGGATTCACCCCTCCACTTT.

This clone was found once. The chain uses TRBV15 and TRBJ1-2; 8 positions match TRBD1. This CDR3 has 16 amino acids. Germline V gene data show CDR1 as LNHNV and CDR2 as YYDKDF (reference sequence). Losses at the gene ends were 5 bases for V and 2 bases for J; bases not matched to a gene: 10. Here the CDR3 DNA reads TGTGCCACCAGCCTCGATCCCGGGACAGGCAACTATGGCTACACCTTC. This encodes CATSLDPGTGNYGYTF.

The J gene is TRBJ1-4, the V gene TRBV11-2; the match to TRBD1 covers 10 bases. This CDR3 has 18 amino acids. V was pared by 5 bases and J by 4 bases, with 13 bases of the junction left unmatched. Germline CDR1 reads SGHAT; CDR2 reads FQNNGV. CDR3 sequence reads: CASSRRDRGRVGNEKLFF. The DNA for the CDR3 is TGTGCCAGCAGCCGCAGAGACAGGGGGCGAGTGGGTAATGAAAAACTGTTTTTT.

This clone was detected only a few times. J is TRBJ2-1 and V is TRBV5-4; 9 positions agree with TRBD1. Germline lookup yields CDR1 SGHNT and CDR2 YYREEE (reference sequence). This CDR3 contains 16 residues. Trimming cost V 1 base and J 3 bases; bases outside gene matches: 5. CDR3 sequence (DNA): TGTGCCAGCAGCTTGCGGACAGGGGTTAACTACAATGAGCAGTTCTTC. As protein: CASSLRTGVNYNEQFF.

In DNA, the CDR3 is TGTGCCAGCAGTAACAGGGGGCTTGGCTATGGCTACACCTTC. Translating gives CASSNRGLGYGYTF. This chain joins TRBV27 and TRBJ1-2, with TRBD1 matching 9 bases. The CDR3 is made up of 14 amino acids. V lost 5 bases, J lost 4 bases, and 5 bases stayed unmatched. Germline assignment: CDR1 MNHEY and CDR2 SMNVEV (reference sequence).

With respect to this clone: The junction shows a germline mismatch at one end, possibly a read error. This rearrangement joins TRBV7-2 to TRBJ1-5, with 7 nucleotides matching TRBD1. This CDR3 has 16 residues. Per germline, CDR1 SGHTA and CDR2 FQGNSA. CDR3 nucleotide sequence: TGTGCCAGCAGTTTAGAGGGGCAGGGGGGAAATCAGCCCCAGCATTTT. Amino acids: CASSLEGQGGNQPQHF.

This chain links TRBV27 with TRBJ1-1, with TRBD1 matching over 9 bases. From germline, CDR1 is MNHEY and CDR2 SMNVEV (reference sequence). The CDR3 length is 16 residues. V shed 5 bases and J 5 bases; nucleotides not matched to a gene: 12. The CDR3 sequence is CASSLRDRERETEAFF. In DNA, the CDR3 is TGTGCCAGCAGTCTGAGGGACAGGGAACGTGAAACTGAAGCTTTCTTT.

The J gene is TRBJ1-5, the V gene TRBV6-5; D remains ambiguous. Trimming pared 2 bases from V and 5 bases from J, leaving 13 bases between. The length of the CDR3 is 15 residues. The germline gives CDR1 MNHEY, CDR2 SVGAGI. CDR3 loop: CASSYTQDFHQPQHF. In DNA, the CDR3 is TGTGCCAGCAGTTACACCCAGGACTTCCATCAGCCCCAGCATTTT.

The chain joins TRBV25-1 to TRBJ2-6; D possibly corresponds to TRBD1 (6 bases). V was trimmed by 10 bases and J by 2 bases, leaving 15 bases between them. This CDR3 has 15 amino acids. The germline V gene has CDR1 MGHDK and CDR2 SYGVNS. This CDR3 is CATQTGTAGANVLTF. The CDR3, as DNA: TGTGCCACCCAGACAGGAACTGCTGGGGCCAACGTCCTGACTTTC.

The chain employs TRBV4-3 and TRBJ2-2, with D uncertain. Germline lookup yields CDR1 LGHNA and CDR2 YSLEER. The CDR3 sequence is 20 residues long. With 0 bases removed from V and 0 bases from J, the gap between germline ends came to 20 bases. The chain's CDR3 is CASSQEGPGPHTANTGELFF. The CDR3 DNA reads TGCGCCAGCAGCCAAGAAGGTCCAGGTCCCCATACGGCGAACACCGGGGAGCTGTTTTTT.

The CDR3 protein is CATSRGTTTDTQYF. CDR3 nucleotides: TGTGCCACCAGCAGAGGGACTACCACAGATACGCAGTATTTT. The gene calls are TRBV15 and TRBJ2-3, with D possibly matching TRBD2 (6 bases). Trimming shortened V by 1 base and J by 2 bases, and 7 bases separated the two germline ends. Germline lookup yields CDR1 LNHNV and CDR2 YYDKDF (reference sequence). CDR3 length: 14 amino acids.

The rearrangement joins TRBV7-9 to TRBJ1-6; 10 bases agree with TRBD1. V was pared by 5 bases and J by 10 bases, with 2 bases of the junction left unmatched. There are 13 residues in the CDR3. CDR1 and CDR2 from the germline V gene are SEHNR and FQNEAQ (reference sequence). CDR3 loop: CASSGTGVSPLHF. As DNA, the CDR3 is TGTGCCAGCAGCGGGACAGGGGTATCACCCCTCCACTTT.

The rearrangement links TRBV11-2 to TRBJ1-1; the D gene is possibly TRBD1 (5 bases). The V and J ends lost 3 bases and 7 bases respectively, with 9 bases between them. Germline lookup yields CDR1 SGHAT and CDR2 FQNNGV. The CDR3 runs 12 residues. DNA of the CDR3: TGTGCCAGCAGCTTTGGAGGGGATGAAGCTTTCTTT. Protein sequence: CASSFGGDEAFF.

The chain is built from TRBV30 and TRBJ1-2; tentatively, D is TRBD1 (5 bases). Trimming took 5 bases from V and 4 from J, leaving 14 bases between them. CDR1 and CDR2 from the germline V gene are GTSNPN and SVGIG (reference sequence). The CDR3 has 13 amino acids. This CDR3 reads CAWVSGGAYGYTF. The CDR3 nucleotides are TGTGCCTGGGTATCCGGGGGAGCCTATGGCTACACCTTC. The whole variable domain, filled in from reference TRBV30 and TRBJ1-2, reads SQTIHQWPATLVQPVGSPLSLECTVEGTSNPNLYWYRQAAGRGLQLLFYSVGIGQISSEVPQNLSASRPQDRQFILSSKKLLLSDSGFYLCAWVSGGAYGYTFGSGTRLTVV.

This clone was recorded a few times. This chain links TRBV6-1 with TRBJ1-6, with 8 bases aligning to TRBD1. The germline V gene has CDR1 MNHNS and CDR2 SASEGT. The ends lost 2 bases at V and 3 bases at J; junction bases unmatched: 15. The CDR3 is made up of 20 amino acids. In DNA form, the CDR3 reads TGTGCCAGCAGTGAAAGGACAGGGTACTATCTTAGAGACTATAATTCACCCCTCCACTTT. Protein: CASSERTGYYLRDYNSPLHF.

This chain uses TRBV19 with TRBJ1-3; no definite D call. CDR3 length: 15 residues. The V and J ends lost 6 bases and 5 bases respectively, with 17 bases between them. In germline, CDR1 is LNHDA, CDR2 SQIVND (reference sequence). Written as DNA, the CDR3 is TGTGCCAGTAGGGATCTACTCCCCGGGAGAAACACCATATATTTT. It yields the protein CASRDLLPGRNTIYF.

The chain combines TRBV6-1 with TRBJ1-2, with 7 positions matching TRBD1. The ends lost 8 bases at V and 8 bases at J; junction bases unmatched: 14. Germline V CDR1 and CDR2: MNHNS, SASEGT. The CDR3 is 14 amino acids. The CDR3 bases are TGTGCCAGCGGGGAGAGGGGGCCAAGGAGAGGCTACACCTTC. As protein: CASGERGPRRGYTF.

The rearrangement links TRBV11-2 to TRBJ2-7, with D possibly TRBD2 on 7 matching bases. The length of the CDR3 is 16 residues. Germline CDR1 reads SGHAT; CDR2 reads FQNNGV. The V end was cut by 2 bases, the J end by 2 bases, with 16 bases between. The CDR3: CASSLIRGAHPYEQYF. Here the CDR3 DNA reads TGTGCCAGCAGCTTAATTCGGGGGGCTCATCCCTACGAGCAGTACTTC.

The CDR3 region is CASSRAQGNYGYTF. In nucleotides, the CDR3 is TGTGCCAGCAGCCGAGCGCAGGGGAACTATGGCTACACCTTC. The genes are TRBV11-2 and TRBJ1-2, with D possibly matching TRBD1 (6 bases). V lost 5 bases and J lost 2, with 12 bases in between. The length of the CDR3 is 14 residues. Germline CDR1 is SGHAT and CDR2 is FQNNGV.

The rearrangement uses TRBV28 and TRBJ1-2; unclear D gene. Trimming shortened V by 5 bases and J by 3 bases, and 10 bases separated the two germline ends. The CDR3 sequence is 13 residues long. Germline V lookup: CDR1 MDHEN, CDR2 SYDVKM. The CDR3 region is CASSLRDYYGYTF. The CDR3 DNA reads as TGTGCCAGCAGTCTCCGGGATTACTATGGCTACACCTTC.